The following is a T cell receptor (beta chain) sequence with its context. Its target is not known. The data were produced by immunoSEQ multiplex PCR, yet TCRdb's version contains in-frame clones alone and is incomplete. The table shows 200,000 to 250,000 clones, with 83% occurring only once. The data were taken from a study of cytomegalovirus exposure and HLA in healthy donors. General study points: CMV antigen specificity of a few CMV-associated chains was confirmed in vitro.

Trimming stripped 3 bases from V and 2 bases from J, with 17 bases between. Germline CDR1 MGHRA, CDR2 YSYEKL. This CDR3 region has 16 residues. Donors came from a validation cohort of approximately 110 subjects, distinct from the first 666-subject cohort. The chain uses TRBV4-1 and TRBJ2-7; D is perhaps TRBD2 (6 bases). The sample comprised PBMCs. The receptor was derived from a young woman in good health and CMV-seronegative. The chain's CDR3 is CASSQIGTPGAYEQYF. The CDR3 nucleotides are TGCGCCAGCAGCCAGATCGGCACTCCGGGGGCCTACGAGCAGTACTTC.